A selection of T cell receptor beta chains follows, all from one sample in a study of OX40 agonist ivuxolimab in advanced cancers. Assay used: immunoSEQ multiplex PCR; TCRdb lists only in-frame clones, some missing. Of some 60,000 clones in the sample, around 83% are singletons; the top ten hold about 3.8%. Sequencing used CD4+ or CD8+ T cells sorted from blood, obtained in a trial of the OX40 agonist ivuxolimab. The origin of the receptors is an adult with an advanced solid tumor such as melanoma, head and neck, liver or kidney cancer. Both conserved end residues are part of each CDR3. D genes are given only for firm matches. Part of the rows lack a size; the others show once, few, many or a class for expanded clones.

CDR3: CASSRVGPPLHF
DNA: TGTGCCAGCAGCCGGGTGGGGCCACCCCTCCACTTT
D: NA
size: few
V: TRBV7-2
J: TRBJ1-6

CDR3: CASTRDRGETQYF
DNA: TGTGCCAGTACCCGGGACAGGGGAGAGACCCAGTACTTC
D: TRBD1
size: NA
V: TRBV19
J: TRBJ2-5

CDR3: CATGQVGTGELFF
DNA: TGTGCTACTGGGCAGGTTGGCACCGGGGAGCTGTTTTTT
D: NA
size: NA
V: TRBV7-7
J: TRBJ2-2

CDR3: CASSPSTDTQYF
DNA: TGTGCCAGCAGTCCATCCACAGATACGCAGTATTTT
D: NA
size: NA
V: TRBV9
J: TRBJ2-3

CDR3: CASSWGRGDSPLHF
DNA: TGTGCCAGCAGTTGGGGACGGGGCGATTCACCCCTCCACTTT
D: NA
size: few
V: TRBV6-5
J: TRBJ1-6

CDR3: CASTGGGYGYTF
DNA: TGTGCCAGCACAGGGGGCGGCTATGGCTACACCTTC
D: TRBD1
size: NA
V: TRBV2
J: TRBJ1-2

CDR3: CASSLEKGARGANVLTF
DNA: TGTGCCAGCAGCTTGGAAAAGGGGGCGCGGGGGGCCAACGTCCTGACTTTC
D: TRBD1
size: NA
V: TRBV5-4
J: TRBJ2-6

CDR3: CASSGRGRAPSNEQFF
DNA: TGTGCCAGTAGTGGAAGGGGGCGGGCCCCCTCCAATGAGCAGTTCTTC
D: TRBD1
size: NA
V: TRBV19
J: TRBJ2-1

CDR3: CASSPTPRDGETQYF
DNA: TGCGCCAGCAGTCCCACCCCAAGGGATGGGGAGACCCAGTACTTC
D: NA
size: NA
V: TRBV5-1
J: TRBJ2-5

CDR3: CASSRGTGAADTQYF
DNA: TGTGCCAGCAGCCGGGGGACCGGGGCCGCAGATACGCAGTATTTT
D: NA
size: NA
V: TRBV7-9
J: TRBJ2-3

CDR3: CASSVELPGRTGGNEQFF
DNA: TGTGCCAGCAGCGTAGAATTGCCGGGAAGGACAGGGGGGAATGAGCAGTTCTTC
D: TRBD1
size: NA
V: TRBV9
J: TRBJ2-1

CDR3: CASSTGTGSKLFF
DNA: TGTGCCAGCAGCACGGGGACAGGGTCTAAACTGTTTTTT
D: TRBD1
size: NA
V: TRBV5-6
J: TRBJ1-4

CDR3: CARSLRQSTDTQYF
DNA: TGTGCCAGAAGCTTGAGGCAGAGCACAGATACGCAGTATTTT
D: NA
size: NA
V: TRBV5-3
J: TRBJ2-3

CDR3: CASSVGGQETQYF
DNA: TGTGCCAGCAGCGTAGGTGGTCAAGAGACCCAGTACTTC
D: NA
size: NA
V: TRBV9
J: TRBJ2-5

CDR3: CASSGGQGTYNQPQHF
DNA: TGTGCCAGCAGTGGGGGACAGGGGACATACAATCAGCCCCAGCATTTT
D: TRBD1
size: NA
V: TRBV25-1
J: TRBJ1-5

CDR3: CASSPRGDNQPQHF
DNA: TGTGCCAGCAGCCCTAGGGGGGACAATCAGCCCCAGCATTTT
D: NA
size: NA
V: TRBV7-2
J: TRBJ1-5

CDR3: CASSRRGAPETQYF
DNA: TGTGCCAGCAGCCGGCGGGGAGCCCCAGAGACCCAGTACTTC
D: NA
size: NA
V: TRBV14
J: TRBJ2-5

CDR3: CASSPLSPRGSEQYF
DNA: TGTGCCAGCTCACCACTCTCCCCGCGGGGGAGCGAGCAGTACTTC
D: TRBD2
size: NA
V: TRBV18
J: TRBJ2-7

CDR3: CASSLGGGPQHF
DNA: TGTGCCAGCAGCTTAGGCGGGGGGCCCCAGCATTTT
D: NA
size: NA
V: TRBV7-9
J: TRBJ1-5

CDR3: CASSLGGHRAFF
DNA: TGCGCCAGCAGCTTGGGGGGGCACAGAGCTTTCTTT
D: NA
size: NA
V: TRBV5-1
J: TRBJ1-1

CDR3: CASRGQGWETQYF
DNA: TGTGCCAGCAGGGGACAGGGGTGGGAGACCCAGTACTTC
D: TRBD1
size: NA
V: TRBV28
J: TRBJ2-5

CDR3: CASSQGTGAGELFF
DNA: TGCGCCAGCAGCCAAGGTACAGGGGCCGGGGAGCTGTTTTTT
D: TRBD1
size: NA
V: TRBV4-3
J: TRBJ2-2

CDR3: CSPRVLGEQYF
DNA: TGCAGCCCCAGGGTTTTGGGCGAGCAGTACTTC
D: NA
size: NA
V: TRBV29-1
J: TRBJ2-7

CDR3: CASSPGEETQYF
DNA: TGTGCCAGCAGCCCCGGGGAAGAGACCCAGTACTTC
D: NA
size: NA
V: TRBV11-3
J: TRBJ2-5

CDR3: CASSLEGTYNEQFF
DNA: TGCGCCAGCAGCTTGGAGGGAACCTACAATGAGCAGTTCTTC
D: NA
size: few
V: TRBV5-1
J: TRBJ2-1

CDR3: CASSLQGRETQYF
DNA: TGTGCCAGCAGCTTACAGGGCCGAGAGACCCAGTACTTC
D: NA
size: NA
V: TRBV7-2
J: TRBJ2-5

CDR3: CASSTTGGDYGYTF
DNA: TGTGCCAGTAGCACTACAGGGGGCGACTATGGCTACACCTTC
D: TRBD1
size: NA
V: TRBV19
J: TRBJ1-2

CDR3: CASSQGGTANQPQHF
DNA: TGCGCCAGCAGCCAAGGAGGGACAGCTAATCAGCCCCAGCATTTT
D: TRBD1
size: NA
V: TRBV4-1
J: TRBJ1-5

CDR3: CASSTRGTGPNVFYTF
DNA: TGTGCCAGCAGTACCCGGGGCACAGGGCCCAACGTCTTCTACACCTTC
D: NA
size: NA
V: TRBV27
J: TRBJ1-2

CDR3: CASSSLAGGNTGELFF
DNA: TGTGCCAGCAGCTCCTTAGCGGGGGGGAACACCGGGGAGCTGTTTTTT
D: TRBD2
size: NA
V: TRBV11-3
J: TRBJ2-2

CDR3: CASSESGPFYEQYF
DNA: TGTGCCAGCAGTGAGTCAGGGCCCTTCTACGAGCAGTACTTC
D: NA
size: NA
V: TRBV6-1
J: TRBJ2-7

CDR3: CASSQTTGAGGYTF
DNA: TGCGCCAGCAGCCAGACGACAGGGGCTGGCGGCTACACCTTC
D: TRBD1
size: NA
V: TRBV4-3
J: TRBJ1-2

CDR3: CASSQTYFVAGTSLDTQYF
DNA: TGCGCCAGCAGCCAGACCTACTTCGTCGCTGGGACTAGTCTTGATACGCAGTATTTT
D: TRBD2
size: NA
V: TRBV4-1
J: TRBJ2-3

CDR3: CASMGARGIYTEAFF
DNA: TGTGCCAGCATGGGGGCCCGGGGAATCTACACTGAAGCTTTCTTT
D: NA
size: NA
V: TRBV28
J: TRBJ1-1

CDR3: CATSTVGLDEKLFF
DNA: TGTGCCACCAGCACTGTAGGTTTGGATGAAAAACTGTTTTTT
D: NA
size: NA
V: TRBV15
J: TRBJ1-4

CDR3: CASSRDGSSYNEQFF
DNA: TGTGCCAGCAGTCGGGACGGTAGCTCCTACAATGAGCAGTTCTTC
D: NA
size: NA
V: TRBV6-5
J: TRBJ2-1

CDR3: CASSFSGEANSPLHF
DNA: TGTGCCAGCAGCTTCTCAGGGGAGGCTAATTCACCCCTCCACTTT
D: NA
size: NA
V: TRBV5-4
J: TRBJ1-6

CDR3: CASGLEQGRNQPQHF
DNA: TGTGCTAGTGGTTTGGAACAGGGAAGGAATCAGCCCCAGCATTTT
D: NA
size: few
V: TRBV12-5
J: TRBJ1-5

CDR3: CASSAQGHTQYF
DNA: TGTGCCAGTAGTGCACAGGGGCATACGCAGTATTTT
D: TRBD1
size: once
V: TRBV19
J: TRBJ2-3

CDR3: CASSDSQGGYNEQFF
DNA: TGCGCCAGCAGCGACTCACAGGGGGGCTACAATGAGCAGTTCTTC
D: TRBD1
size: NA
V: TRBV10-2
J: TRBJ2-1

CDR3: CASSLRSGSAAVNEKLFF
DNA: TGCGCCAGCAGCTTGCGTTCCGGAAGTGCCGCCGTCAATGAAAAACTGTTTTTT
D: NA
size: NA
V: TRBV5-1
J: TRBJ1-4

CDR3: CASSEGPWRGRADTQYF
DNA: TGTGCCAGCAGTGAAGGGCCCTGGAGGGGACGGGCAGATACGCAGTATTTT
D: NA
size: NA
V: TRBV6-1
J: TRBJ2-3

CDR3: CASSLDPHASKKLFF
DNA: TGTGCCAGCAGCTTAGACCCGCACGCATCTAAAAAACTGTTTTTT
D: NA
size: NA
V: TRBV5-6
J: TRBJ1-4

CDR3: CASSLRGTRNTEAFF
DNA: TGTGCCAGCAGTTTACGAGGGACAAGGAACACTGAAGCTTTCTTT
D: NA
size: once
V: TRBV28
J: TRBJ1-1

CDR3: CASSPWDFSGANVLTF
DNA: TGTGCCAGCAGCCCCTGGGACTTCTCTGGGGCCAACGTCCTGACTTTC
D: NA
size: NA
V: TRBV7-3
J: TRBJ2-6

CDR3: CASRLTGREQYF
DNA: TGTGCCAGCAGGCTAACAGGGCGCGAGCAGTACTTC
D: NA
size: NA
V: TRBV6-5
J: TRBJ2-7

CDR3: CASSSGLATDTQYF
DNA: TGTGCCAGCAGCTCCGGACTAGCCACAGATACGCAGTATTTT
D: TRBD2
size: NA
V: TRBV7-3
J: TRBJ2-3

CDR3: CASSFKGQGNTEAFF
DNA: TGTGCCAGCAGCTTTAAGGGACAGGGGAACACTGAAGCTTTCTTT
D: TRBD1
size: NA
V: TRBV7-2
J: TRBJ1-1

CDR3: CASSLEAQGITEAFF
DNA: TGTGCCAGCAGCTTAGAAGCACAGGGGATCACTGAAGCTTTCTTT
D: TRBD1
size: NA
V: TRBV7-2
J: TRBJ1-1

CDR3: CASSLGQGAGANVLTF
DNA: TGTGCCAGCAGTTTGGGACAGGGTGCTGGGGCCAACGTCCTGACTTTC
D: TRBD1
size: NA
V: TRBV6-5
J: TRBJ2-6

CDR3: CASSRALLAINTEAFF
DNA: TGTGCCAGCAGCCGGGCCTTGTTGGCGATTAACACTGAAGCTTTCTTT
D: NA
size: NA
V: TRBV28
J: TRBJ1-1

CDR3: CASSEGYSNQPQHF
DNA: TGTGCCAGCAGTGAAGGTTATAGCAATCAGCCCCAGCATTTT
D: NA
size: few
V: TRBV6-1
J: TRBJ1-5